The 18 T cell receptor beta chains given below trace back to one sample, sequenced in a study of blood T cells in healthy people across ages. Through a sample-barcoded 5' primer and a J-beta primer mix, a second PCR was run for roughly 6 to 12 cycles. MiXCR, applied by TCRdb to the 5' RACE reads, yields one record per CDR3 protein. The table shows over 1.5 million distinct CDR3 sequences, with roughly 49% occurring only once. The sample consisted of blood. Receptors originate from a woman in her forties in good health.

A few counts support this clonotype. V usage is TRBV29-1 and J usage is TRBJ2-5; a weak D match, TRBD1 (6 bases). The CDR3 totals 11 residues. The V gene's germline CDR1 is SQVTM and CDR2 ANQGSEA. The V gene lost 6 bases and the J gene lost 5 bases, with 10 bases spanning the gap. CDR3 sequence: CSVGALETQYF. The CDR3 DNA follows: TGCAGCGTGGGGGCCTTGGAGACCCAGTACTTC.

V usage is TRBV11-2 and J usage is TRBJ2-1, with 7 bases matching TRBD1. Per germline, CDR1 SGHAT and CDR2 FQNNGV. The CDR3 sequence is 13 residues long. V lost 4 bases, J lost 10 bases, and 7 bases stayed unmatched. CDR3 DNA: TGTGCCAGCAGCTACCCGGGACAGTCAGAGCAGTTCTTC. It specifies CASSYPGQSEQFF.

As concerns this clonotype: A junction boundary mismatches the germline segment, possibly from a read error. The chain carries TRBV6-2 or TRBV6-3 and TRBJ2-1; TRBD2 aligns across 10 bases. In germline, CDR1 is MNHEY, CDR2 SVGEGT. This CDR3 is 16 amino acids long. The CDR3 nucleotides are TGTGCCTGCAGTTACTCTGGGAGCGGGGGGGCCCATGAGCAGTTCTTC. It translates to CACSYSGSGGAHEQFF.

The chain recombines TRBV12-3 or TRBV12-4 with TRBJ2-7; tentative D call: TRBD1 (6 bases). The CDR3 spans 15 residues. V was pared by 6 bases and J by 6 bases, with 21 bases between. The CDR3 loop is CASSKETGVNSEQYF. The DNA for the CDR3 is TGTGCCAGCAGCAAGGAGACAGGTGTTAACTCCGAGCAGTACTTC.

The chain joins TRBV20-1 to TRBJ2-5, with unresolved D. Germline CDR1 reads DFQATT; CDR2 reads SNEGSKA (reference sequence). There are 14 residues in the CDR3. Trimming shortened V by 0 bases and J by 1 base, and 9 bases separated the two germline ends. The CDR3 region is CSARDSASQETQYF. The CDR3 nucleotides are TGCAGTGCTAGAGATAGTGCCAGCCAAGAGACCCAGTACTTC.

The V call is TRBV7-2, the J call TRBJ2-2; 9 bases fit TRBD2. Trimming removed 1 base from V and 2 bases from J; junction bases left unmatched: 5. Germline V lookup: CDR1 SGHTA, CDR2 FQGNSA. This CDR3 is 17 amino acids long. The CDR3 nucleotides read TGTGCCAGCAGCTTAGGGCTAGCGGGGCAAAACACCGGGGAGCTGTTTTTT. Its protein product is CASSLGLAGQNTGELFF. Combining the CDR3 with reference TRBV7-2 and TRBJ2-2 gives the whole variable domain GAGVSQSPSNKVTEKGKDVELRCDPISGHTALYWYRQSLGQGLEFLIYFQGNSAPDKSGLPSDRFSAERTGGSVSTLTIQRTQQEDSAVYLCASSLGLAGQNTGELFFGEGSRLTVL.

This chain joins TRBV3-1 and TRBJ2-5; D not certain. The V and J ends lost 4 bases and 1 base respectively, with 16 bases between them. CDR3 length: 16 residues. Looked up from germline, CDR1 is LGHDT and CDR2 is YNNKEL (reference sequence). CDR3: CASSLPNPSFQETQYF. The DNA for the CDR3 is TGTGCCAGCAGCCTCCCGAACCCCTCCTTCCAAGAGACCCAGTACTTC.

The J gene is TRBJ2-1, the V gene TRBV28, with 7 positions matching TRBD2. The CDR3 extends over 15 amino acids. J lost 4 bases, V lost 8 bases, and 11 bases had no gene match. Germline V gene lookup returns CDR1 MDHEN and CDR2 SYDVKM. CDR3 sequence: CASPPGGNPYNEQFF. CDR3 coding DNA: TGTGCCAGCCCCCCGGGGGGAAACCCTTACAATGAGCAGTTCTTC.

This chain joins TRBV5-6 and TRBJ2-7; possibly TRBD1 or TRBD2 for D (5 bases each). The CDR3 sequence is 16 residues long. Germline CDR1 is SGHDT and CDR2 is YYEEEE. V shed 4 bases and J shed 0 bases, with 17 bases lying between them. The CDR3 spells CASSETGTPSSYEQYF. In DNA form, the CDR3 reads TGTGCCAGCAGCGAAACCGGGACCCCGAGCTCCTACGAGCAGTACTTC.

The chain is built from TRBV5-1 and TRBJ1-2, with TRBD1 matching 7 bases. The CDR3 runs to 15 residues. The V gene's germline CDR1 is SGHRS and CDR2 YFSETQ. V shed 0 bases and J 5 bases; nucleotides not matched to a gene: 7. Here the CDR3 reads CASSLAGEGAYGYTF. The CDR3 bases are TGCGCCAGCAGCTTGGCCGGGGAGGGGGCTTATGGCTACACCTTC.

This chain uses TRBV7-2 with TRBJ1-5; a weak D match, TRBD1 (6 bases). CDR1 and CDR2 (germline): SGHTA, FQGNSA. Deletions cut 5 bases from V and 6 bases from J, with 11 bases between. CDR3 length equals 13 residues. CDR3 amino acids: CASSPQGTQPQHF. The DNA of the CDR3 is TGTGCCAGCAGCCCGCAGGGGACTCAGCCCCAGCATTTT.

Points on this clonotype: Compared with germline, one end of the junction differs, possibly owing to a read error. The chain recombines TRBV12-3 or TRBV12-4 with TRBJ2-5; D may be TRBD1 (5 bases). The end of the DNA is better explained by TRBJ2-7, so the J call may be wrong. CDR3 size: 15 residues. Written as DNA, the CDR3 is TGTACCAGCAGCTCGAGCCTGGGGCTCTCCTACGAGCAGTACTTC. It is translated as CTSSSSLGLSYEQYF.

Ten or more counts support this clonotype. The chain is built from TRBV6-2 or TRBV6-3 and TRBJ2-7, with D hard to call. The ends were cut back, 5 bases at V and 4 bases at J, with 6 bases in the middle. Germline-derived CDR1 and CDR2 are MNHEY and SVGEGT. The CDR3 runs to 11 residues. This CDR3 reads CASSAIYEQYF. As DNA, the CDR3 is TGTGCCAGCAGTGCTATTTACGAGCAGTACTTC.

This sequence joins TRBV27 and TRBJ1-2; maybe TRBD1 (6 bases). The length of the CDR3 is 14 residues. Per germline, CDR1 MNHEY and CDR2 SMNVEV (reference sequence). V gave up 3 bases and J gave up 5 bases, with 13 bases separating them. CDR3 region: CASSLGGGLYGYTF. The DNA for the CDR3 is TGTGCCAGCAGTTTGGGCGGGGGGCTTTATGGCTACACCTTC.

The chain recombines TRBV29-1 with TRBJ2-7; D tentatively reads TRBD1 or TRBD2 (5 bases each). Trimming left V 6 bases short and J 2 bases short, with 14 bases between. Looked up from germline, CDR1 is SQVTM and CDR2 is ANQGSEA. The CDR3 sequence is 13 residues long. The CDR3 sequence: CSVGDGSTYEQYF. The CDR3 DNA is TGCAGCGTGGGGGACGGTTCTACCTACGAGCAGTACTTC.

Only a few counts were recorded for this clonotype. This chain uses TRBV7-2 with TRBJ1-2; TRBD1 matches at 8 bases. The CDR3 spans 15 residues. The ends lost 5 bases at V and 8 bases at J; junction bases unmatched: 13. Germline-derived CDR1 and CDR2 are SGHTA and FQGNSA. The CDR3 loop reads CASSTHRGKAWGYTF. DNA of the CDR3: TGTGCCAGCAGCACACACAGGGGGAAGGCCTGGGGCTACACCTTC. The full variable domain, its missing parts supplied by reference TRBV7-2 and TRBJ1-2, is GAGVSQSPSNKVTEKGKDVELRCDPISGHTALYWYRQSLGQGLEFLIYFQGNSAPDKSGLPSDRFSAERTGGSVSTLTIQRTQQEDSAVYLCASSTHRGKAWGYTFGSGTRLTVV.

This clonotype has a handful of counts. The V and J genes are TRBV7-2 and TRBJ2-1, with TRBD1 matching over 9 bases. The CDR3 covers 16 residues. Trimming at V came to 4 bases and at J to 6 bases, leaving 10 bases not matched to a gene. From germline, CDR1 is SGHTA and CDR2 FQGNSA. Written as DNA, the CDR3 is TGTGCCAGCAGCTCCATGTGGGACAGGGTTGTCAATGAGCAGTTCTTC. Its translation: CASSSMWDRVVNEQFF. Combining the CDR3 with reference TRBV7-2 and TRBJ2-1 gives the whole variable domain GAGVSQSPSNKVTEKGKDVELRCDPISGHTALYWYRQSLGQGLEFLIYFQGNSAPDKSGLPSDRFSAERTGGSVSTLTIQRTQQEDSAVYLCASSSMWDRVVNEQFFGPGTRLTVL.

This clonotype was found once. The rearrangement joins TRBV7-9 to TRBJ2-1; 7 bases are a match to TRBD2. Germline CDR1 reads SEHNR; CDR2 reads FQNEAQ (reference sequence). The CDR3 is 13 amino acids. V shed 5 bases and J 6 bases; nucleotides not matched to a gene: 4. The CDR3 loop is CASSQRGVNEQFF. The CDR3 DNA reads TGTGCCAGCAGCCAGCGGGGCGTCAATGAGCAGTTCTTC.